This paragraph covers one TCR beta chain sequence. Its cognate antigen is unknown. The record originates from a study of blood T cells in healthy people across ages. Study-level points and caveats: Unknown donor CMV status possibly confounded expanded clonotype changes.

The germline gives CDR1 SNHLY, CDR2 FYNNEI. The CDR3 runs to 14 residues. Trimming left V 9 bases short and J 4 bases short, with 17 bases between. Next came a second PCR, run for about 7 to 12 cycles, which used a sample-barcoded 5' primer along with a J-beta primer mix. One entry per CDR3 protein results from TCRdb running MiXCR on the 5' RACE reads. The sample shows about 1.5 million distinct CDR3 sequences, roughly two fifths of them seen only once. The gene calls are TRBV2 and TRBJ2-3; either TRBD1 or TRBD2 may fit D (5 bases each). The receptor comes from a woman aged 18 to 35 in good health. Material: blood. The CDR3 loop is CASPSGLYSDTQYF. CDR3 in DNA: TGTGCCAGTCCTTCGGGGCTTTACTCAGATACGCAGTATTTT.